The 32 T cell receptor beta chains below all came from one sample that was sequenced in a study of Ad26.COV2.S vaccination and SARS-CoV-2 variants. Treatment meaning: some 20 received Ad26.COV2.S at low or high dose, single or two shots; roughly 5 received placebo; per-sample allocation not given. Collection of the samples took place on day 63 after the first injection of vaccine or placebo. Using immunoSEQ multiplex PCR, the repertoire was profiled, and TCRdb retains in-frame clones only, with some absent. The table lists some 290,000 clones, just over 85% of them singletons. The source material was peripheral blood, sampled in a trial of Ad26.COV2.S vaccine versus placebo. Source of these receptors: a person between 18 and 65 years old who received the Ad26.COV2.S COVID-19 vaccine or a placebo.

The V and J genes are TRBV7-2 and TRBJ2-7; no reliable D call. Trimming removed 1 base at V and 3 bases at J, with 7 bases between. Germline values: CDR1 SGHTA, CDR2 FQGNSA. This CDR3 contains 13 residues. CDR3 region: CASSLEAYYEQYF. The CDR3 nucleotides read TGTGCCAGCAGCTTAGAGGCTTACTACGAGCAGTACTTC.

The J gene is TRBJ1-2, the V gene TRBV4-1; 12 positions agree with TRBD1. V lost 2 bases, J lost 4 bases, and 5 bases stayed unmatched. This CDR3 has 16 residues. The germline V gene encodes CDR1 MGHRA and CDR2 YSYEKL. For the CDR3, the DNA is TGCGCCAGCAGCCAAACCGGGACAGGGGGCCTCTATGGCTACACCTTC. Protein product: CASSQTGTGGLYGYTF.

The gene calls are TRBV3-1 (or the pseudogene TRBV3-2) and TRBJ2-7; D unresolved. This CDR3 region has 17 residues. Germline V gene lookup returns CDR1 LGHDT and CDR2 YNNKEL (reference sequence). V dropped 0 bases and J dropped 1 base, with 16 bases sitting between them. The DNA of the CDR3 is TGTGCCAGCAGCCAAGAGGCCCCCCCGGTAGAGTCCTACGAGCAGTACTTC. Translation gives CASSQEAPPVESYEQYF.

This clone has more than one count but fewer than ten. The genes are TRBV12-5 and TRBJ1-5; no clear D gene. The germline V and J ends were trimmed by 2 bases and 2 bases, with 16 bases remaining between them. Germline CDR1 reads LGHNT; CDR2 reads FRNRAP. The CDR3 has 17 residues. CDR3 coding DNA: TGTGCTAGTGGTTTGTACAGACCCGGAGTGGGCAATCAGCCCCAGCATTTT. Residues: CASGLYRPGVGNQPQHF.

In DNA form, the CDR3 reads TGTGCCAGCAGCTTAGCCGGACAGCAGGGCTACACCTTC. Encoded protein: CASSLAGQQGYTF. The chain is built from TRBV7-9 and TRBJ1-2; D perhaps matches TRBD1 (6 bases). Germline V gene lookup returns CDR1 SEHNR and CDR2 FQNEAQ (reference sequence). The ends were cut back, 0 bases at V and 8 bases at J, with 10 bases in the middle. CDR3 length equals 13 residues.

The chain combines TRBV7-2 with TRBJ2-3, with D possibly being TRBD2 (5 bases). The CDR3 consists of 14 residues. V lost 2 bases to trimming and J lost 1 base, with 7 bases between them. In germline, CDR1 is SGHTA, CDR2 FQGNSA. CDR3 bases: TGTGCCAGCAGCTTAACGAGGGGCACAGATACGCAGTATTTT. Its protein product is CASSLTRGTDTQYF.

The chain joins TRBV6-6 to TRBJ2-1; 8 nucleotides agree with TRBD2. The germline V gene has CDR1 MNHNY and CDR2 SVGAGI (reference sequence). Trimming removed 2 bases from V and 3 bases from J; junction bases left unmatched: 6. CDR3 length equals 16 residues. CDR3 DNA sequence: TGTGCCAGCAGTTACCCGCCGGGGGGGAACTACAATGAGCAGTTCTTC. Amino acid sequence: CASSYPPGGNYNEQFF.

V usage is TRBV6-6 and J usage is TRBJ2-1, with D perhaps assigned TRBD1 or TRBD2 (5 bases each). This CDR3 is 16 amino acids long. Per germline, CDR1 MNHNY and CDR2 SVGAGI (reference sequence). Trimming shortened V by 6 bases and J by 0 bases, and 15 bases separated the two germline ends. The CDR3: CASRKGIGSSYNEQFF. CDR3 DNA: TGTGCCAGCAGGAAGGGGATAGGGAGCTCCTACAATGAGCAGTTCTTC.

The rearrangement links TRBV10-3 to TRBJ2-3, with 12 bases matching TRBD2. The junction had 5 bases not matched to a gene; V was cut back by 2 bases and J by 2 bases. The CDR3 contains 17 residues. The germline V gene encodes CDR1 ENHRY and CDR2 SYGVKD. The CDR3: CAISEPGLAGTTDTQYF. CDR3 nucleotides: TGTGCCATCAGTGAGCCCGGACTAGCGGGAACCACAGATACGCAGTATTTT.

The chain joins TRBV5-1 to TRBJ1-1; possibly TRBD1 for D (5 bases). V lost 0 bases and J 4 bases, leaving 13 bases between the germline ends. This CDR3 comprises 15 residues. CDR1 and CDR2 from the germline V gene are SGHRS and YFSETQ. CDR3 region: CASSLGSRVGTEAFF. Written as DNA, the CDR3 is TGCGCCAGCAGCTTGGGGAGCAGGGTAGGCACTGAAGCTTTCTTT.

The gene calls are TRBV2 and TRBJ1-2; no clear D gene. V was shortened by 2 bases and J by 8 bases, with 6 bases between the two germline ends. The CDR3 is made up of 11 amino acids. Germline values: CDR1 SNHLY, CDR2 FYNNEI. The CDR3 region has the DNA TGTGCCAGCAGTGAACATCTAGGCTACACCTTC. The encoded protein is CASSEHLGYTF.

The chain carries TRBV7-9 and TRBJ1-2; D uncertain. Germline-derived CDR1 and CDR2 are SEHNR and FQNEAQ (reference sequence). The CDR3 spans 14 residues. V was cut by 5 bases and J by 4 bases, with 14 bases left in between. The CDR3 region has the DNA TGTGCCAGCAGCCCCGCCGACTCCACCTATGGCTACACCTTC. Residues: CASSPADSTYGYTF.

J is TRBJ2-1 and V is TRBV27, with TRBD2 identical over 7 bases. The length of the CDR3 is 16 residues. Trimming cost V 4 bases and J 0 bases; bases outside gene matches: 6. In germline, CDR1 is MNHEY, CDR2 SMNVEV (reference sequence). The CDR3 nucleotides are TGTGCCAGCAGTTCCCAGCGGGGATCCTCCTACAATGAGCAGTTCTTC. Its translation: CASSSQRGSSYNEQFF.

The chain links TRBV13 to TRBJ1-1, with D unclear. Germline-derived CDR1 and CDR2 are PRHDT and FYEKMQ (reference sequence). V lost 5 bases and J lost 0, with 19 bases in between. CDR3 length: 17 residues. CDR3 coding DNA: TGTGCCAGCAGCCAAGGACTGCCCACCAGCTTGAACACTGAAGCTTTCTTT. This codes for CASSQGLPTSLNTEAFF. Variable domain in full (rest from reference TRBV13 and TRBJ1-1): AAGVIQSPRHLIKEKRETATLKCYPIPRHDTVYWYQQGPGQDPQFLISFYEKMQSDKGSIPDRFSAQQFSDYHSELNMSSLELGDSALYFCASSQGLPTSLNTEAFFGQGTRLTVV.

The chain has TRBV4-2 and TRBJ1-5; D not certain. V lost 4 bases, J lost 0 bases, and 7 bases lay in between. CDR1 is LGHNA and CDR2 is YNFKEQ in the germline V gene. This CDR3 region has 14 residues. The CDR3 spells CASSPQYSNQPQHF. The DNA of the CDR3 is TGTGCCAGCAGCCCCCAATATAGCAATCAGCCCCAGCATTTT.

V gene TRBV3-1 (or the pseudogene TRBV3-2) combines with J gene TRBJ2-1; TRBD2 is a possible D gene (5 bases). The CDR3 runs 16 residues. V was trimmed by 0 bases and J by 13 bases, leaving 22 bases between them. Germline V gene lookup returns CDR1 LGHDT and CDR2 YNNKEL (reference sequence). The chain's CDR3 is CASSQELVALTVPQFF. CDR3 coding DNA: TGTGCCAGCAGCCAAGAACTAGTCGCCTTGACCGTTCCTCAGTTCTTC.

This clone was observed a handful of times. The DNA of the CDR3 is TGTGCCAGCACCTGGTCGGCAGGTAGCTCTGGAAACACCATATATTTT. The encoded protein is CASTWSAGSSGNTIYF. J is TRBJ1-3 and V is TRBV5-5; unclear D gene. The V end lost 6 bases, the J end lost 0 bases, and 16 bases lay between the germline ends. The V gene's germline CDR1 is SGHKS and CDR2 YYEKEE (reference sequence). This CDR3 has 16 amino acids.

This chain connects TRBV5-1 to TRBJ2-5; the D call may be TRBD1 or TRBD2 (6 bases each). Trimming took 7 bases from V and 4 from J, leaving 11 bases between them. There are 12 residues in the CDR3. Germline assignment: CDR1 SGHRS and CDR2 YFSETQ. The CDR3 here is CASQQGGETQYF. The DNA for the CDR3 is TGCGCCAGCCAACAGGGAGGAGAGACCCAGTACTTC.

The CDR3 coding sequence is TGCGCCAGCAGCCAAGGCGGGTATACCTACGAGCAGTACTTC. As protein: CASSQGGYTYEQYF. The genes are TRBV4-1 and TRBJ2-7; maybe TRBD2 (5 bases). The germline V gene encodes CDR1 MGHRA and CDR2 YSYEKL. Trimming pared 1 base from V and 2 bases from J, leaving 9 bases between. This CDR3 is 14 amino acids long.

A single count supports this clone. The chain uses TRBV19 and TRBJ2-2, with D perhaps given as TRBD1 or TRBD2 (5 bases each). Germline CDR1 is LNHDA and CDR2 is SQIVND (reference sequence). This CDR3 spans 15 amino acids. V was cut by 8 bases and J by 7 bases, with 20 bases left in between. In nucleotides, the CDR3 is TGTGCCAGTTCCCCCCAGGGTGGGACGATCGGGGAGCTGTTTTTT. This gives the protein CASSPQGGTIGELFF.

This chain uses TRBV12-5 with TRBJ2-7; TRBD1 agrees at 9 bases. CDR1 and CDR2 from the germline V gene are LGHNT and FRNRAP. V trimming: 4 bases; J trimming: 3 bases; junction bases outside the gene matches: 19. The length of the CDR3 is 19 residues. CDR3 sequence: CASGSTDRGQGPIDYEQYF. CDR3 bases: TGTGCTAGTGGTTCCACTGATCGGGGACAGGGACCGATCGACTACGAGCAGTACTTC.

This clone has only one observation. Here the CDR3 DNA reads TGTGCCAGTAATCCGGTCGGGACAGGGGGATTCAATCAGCCCCAGCATTTT. Its protein product is CASNPVGTGGFNQPQHF. J is TRBJ1-5 and V is TRBV19, with TRBD1 identical over 11 bases. CDR3 size: 17 residues. V gave up 7 bases and J gave up 3 bases; unmatched junction bases: 11. Germline V gene sequence: CDR1 LNHDA, CDR2 SQIVND (reference sequence).

In its sample, this clone was seen a few times. The chain recombines TRBV2 with TRBJ2-2, with 9 bases matching TRBD2. V gave up 5 bases and J gave up 3 bases; unmatched junction bases: 4. This CDR3 contains 15 residues. Germline V CDR1 and CDR2: SNHLY, FYNNEI. The CDR3 DNA follows: TGTGCCAGCAGTCGAGGGACTAGCCACACCGGGGAGCTGTTTTTT. This encodes CASSRGTSHTGELFF.

V and J are TRBV5-6 and TRBJ2-5; 7 positions agree with TRBD1. This CDR3 spans 15 amino acids. V gave up 3 bases and J gave up 3 bases; unmatched junction bases: 8. The germline gives CDR1 SGHDT, CDR2 YYEEEE. The chain's CDR3 is CASSWRSTGEETQYF. The CDR3 bases are TGTGCCAGCAGCTGGAGATCTACAGGGGAAGAGACCCAGTACTTC.

J is TRBJ1-1 and V is TRBV10-3; 8 nucleotides align to TRBD1. Germline V gene data show CDR1 as ENHRY and CDR2 as SYGVKD. CDR3 size: 15 residues. The junction had 7 bases not matched to a gene; V was cut back by 3 bases and J by 4 bases. CDR3 DNA: TGTGCCATCAGTGAAGGGCAGGGGGCGATCACTGAAGCTTTCTTT. This translates into CAISEGQGAITEAFF.

The chain carries TRBV7-2 and TRBJ2-3; D gene unclear. Trimming pared 5 bases from V and 3 bases from J, leaving 6 bases between. CDR1 and CDR2 from the germline V gene are SGHTA and FQGNSA. The CDR3 runs to 12 residues. CDR3 nucleotide sequence: TGTGCCAGCAGCGGAATAACAGATACGCAGTATTTT. It codes for CASSGITDTQYF.

This clone was counted between two and nine times. The J gene is TRBJ1-1, the V gene TRBV7-9; 9 nucleotides align to TRBD1. There are 13 residues in the CDR3. Germline V gene data show CDR1 as SEHNR and CDR2 as FQNEAQ (reference sequence). V lost 8 bases and J lost 0; bases outside the gene matches: 1. CDR3 sequence (DNA): TGTGCCAGCGACAGGGGGATGAACACTGAAGCTTTCTTT. It yields the protein CASDRGMNTEAFF.

The chain couples TRBV6-2 or TRBV6-3 to TRBJ2-5; D gene uncertain. The germline V and J ends were trimmed by 6 bases and 5 bases, with 10 bases remaining between them. The CDR3 spans 12 residues. Germline V gene lookup returns CDR1 MNHEY and CDR2 SVGEGT. DNA for the CDR3: TGTGCCAGCAGCCTTCTCGGCGAGACCCAGTACTTC. Amino acids: CASSLLGETQYF.

This chain uses TRBV18 with TRBJ2-5, with D maybe TRBD1 (6 bases). The V and J ends lost 2 bases and 2 bases respectively, with 12 bases between them. Germline CDR1 KGHSH, CDR2 LQKENI. The CDR3 contains 15 residues. The CDR3 region is CASSPFQGPQETQYF. In DNA, the CDR3 is TGTGCCAGCTCACCATTTCAGGGGCCTCAAGAGACCCAGTACTTC.

The chain uses TRBV27 and TRBJ2-7, with 7 bases fitting TRBD1. J was trimmed by 2 bases and V by 0 bases; bases with no gene match: 1. CDR1 is MNHEY, CDR2 SMNVEV, per germline (reference sequence). This CDR3 has 14 residues. The CDR3 DNA sequence: TGTGCCAGCAGTTTATCGGGACAGCCCTACGAGCAGTACTTC. Protein product: CASSLSGQPYEQYF.

The chain is built from TRBV7-9 and TRBJ1-2; weak D call: TRBD1 (6 bases). This CDR3 spans 13 amino acids. The V gene's germline CDR1 is SEHNR and CDR2 FQNEAQ (reference sequence). Trimming pared 3 bases from V and 8 bases from J, leaving 13 bases between. The CDR3 sequence is CASSLRTDKGYTF. In nucleotides, the CDR3 is TGTGCCAGCAGCTTGCGGACAGATAAGGGCTACACCTTC.

This chain links TRBV7-8 with TRBJ1-3, with no clear D. The V end was cut by 6 bases, the J end by 0 bases, with 15 bases between. Germline CDR1 SGHVS, CDR2 FQNEAQ. CDR3 length: 16 residues. CDR3 sequence (DNA): TGTGCCAGCAGAGACGACTTGGTTAGCTCTGGAAACACCATATATTTT. It is translated as CASRDDLVSSGNTIYF.